The 23 T cell receptor beta chains listed next were all sequenced from one sample in a study of blood T cell repertoires in COVID-19. Assay: immunoSEQ multiplex PCR; the TCRdb copy retains only in-frame clones and omits some. Of about 220,000 clones listed, roughly 87% are singletons. Source material: peripheral blood. The receptors originated from a man aged 35 to 55 with active or convalescent COVID-19.

The genes are TRBV30 and TRBJ1-3; the match to TRBD1 covers 7 bases. The germline V gene has CDR1 GTSNPN and CDR2 SVGIG (reference sequence). After removal of 5 bases from V and 8 bases from J, the junction contained 24 bases not matched to a gene. The length of the CDR3 is 18 residues. Here the CDR3 reads CAWSNPGQHFQVWDTIYF. Written as DNA, the CDR3 is TGTGCCTGGTCTAATCCGGGACAGCATTTTCAGGTCTGGGACACCATATATTTT.

The chain couples TRBV5-6 to TRBJ2-7; D ambiguous. This CDR3 has 13 residues. Looked up from germline, CDR1 is SGHDT and CDR2 is YYEEEE. Deletions cut 4 bases from V and 6 bases from J, with 14 bases between. CDR3 nucleotide sequence: TGTGCCAGCAGCCTCCTCCTAGAGCGCGAGCAGTACTTC. It codes for CASSLLLEREQYF.

The rearrangement uses TRBV7-3 and TRBJ2-1; D possibly corresponds to TRBD2 (5 bases). V lost 3 bases to trimming and J lost 5 bases, with 5 bases between them. The CDR3 totals 12 residues. Germline V gives CDR1 SGHTA, CDR2 FQGTGA. In nucleotides, the CDR3 is TGTGCCAGCAGCTTCGGGGACAATGAGCAGTTCTTC. Protein product: CASSFGDNEQFF.

As regards this clone: At one end the junction does not follow the germline gene, possibly because of a read error. The V call is TRBV19, the J call TRBJ2-1; 7 nucleotides agree with TRBD1. This CDR3 spans 15 amino acids. Germline CDR1 reads LNHDA; CDR2 reads SQIVND (reference sequence). CDR3 sequence reads: CASSLDRVPYNEQFF. The CDR3 region has the DNA TGTGCCAGTAGTTTAGACAGGGTGCCCTACAATGAGCAGTTCTTC.

In DNA, the CDR3 is TGTGCCAGCAGTTTGGGACTTCTATACACTGAAGCTTTCTTT. It specifies CASSLGLLYTEAFF. The chain has TRBV28 and TRBJ1-1, with D possibly being TRBD1 (5 bases). Trimming took 3 bases from V and 3 from J, leaving 11 bases between them. The germline CDR1 and CDR2 sequences are MDHEN and SYDVKM. The CDR3 is made up of 14 amino acids.

This clone was seen a handful of times. This chain uses TRBV4-1 with TRBJ1-2; perhaps TRBD1 as D (5 bases). V was pared by 4 bases and J by 8 bases, with 17 bases between. CDR3 size: 14 residues. Per germline, CDR1 MGHRA and CDR2 YSYEKL. CDR3 loop: CASSLGRVGDGYTF. CDR3 in DNA: TGCGCCAGCAGCCTCGGGAGGGTAGGGGACGGCTACACCTTC.

The chain uses TRBV2 and TRBJ1-5; 9 nucleotides line up with TRBD1. V lost 11 bases to trimming and J lost 4 bases; unmatched junction nucleotides: 12. This CDR3 comprises 15 residues. Germline V CDR1 and CDR2: SNHLY, FYNNEI. CDR3 protein: CACTGGSGGNQPQHF. For the CDR3, the DNA is TGTGCCTGTACAGGGGGCTCGGGGGGAAATCAGCCCCAGCATTTT. Full variable domain (missing parts from reference TRBV2 and TRBJ1-5): EPEVTQTPSHQVTQMGQEVILRCVPISNHLYFYWYRQILGQKVEFLVSFYNNEISEKSEIFDDQFSVERPDGSNFTLKIRSTKLEDSAMYFCACTGGSGGNQPQHFGDGTRLSIL.

This chain connects TRBV24-1 to TRBJ2-3; 13 bases map to TRBD2. The CDR3 runs to 16 residues. V trimming: 3 bases; J trimming: 6 bases; junction bases outside the gene matches: 5. The germline gives CDR1 KGHDR, CDR2 SFDVKD. The CDR3 is CATSDPGLAGRDTQYF. The CDR3 DNA reads TGTGCCACCAGTGATCCGGGACTAGCGGGAAGGGATACGCAGTATTTT.

This clone was detected only once. This sample includes further DNA sequences coding for the same CDR3. V and J are TRBV27 and TRBJ1-2, with 7 bases that match TRBD1. Germline V gene sequence: CDR1 MNHEY, CDR2 SMNVEV (reference sequence). CDR3 size: 13 residues. V shed 3 bases, J shed 2 bases, and the junction held 0 bases outside the gene matches. This chain's CDR3 is CASSFRGNYGYTF. In DNA, the CDR3 is TGTGCCAGCAGTTTCAGGGGGAACTATGGCTACACCTTC.

The rearrangement uses TRBV28 and TRBJ1-2, with a possible D match to TRBD1 (6 bases). Trimming stripped 6 bases from V and 0 bases from J, with 11 bases between. The CDR3 loop spans 14 amino acids. Germline-derived CDR1 and CDR2 are MDHEN and SYDVKM. DNA of the CDR3: TGTGCCAGCAGACGGACAGTCCCTAACTATGGCTACACCTTC. Amino acid sequence: CASRRTVPNYGYTF.

This clone has only one observation. The CDR3 bases are TGTGCCAGCTCACCAGGAGGGGGCGAGACCCAGTACTTC. Translating it yields CASSPGGGETQYF. V usage is TRBV18 and J usage is TRBJ2-5; perhaps TRBD1 as D (7 bases). This CDR3 has 13 residues. CDR1 KGHSH and CDR2 LQKENI come from the germline V gene. V was shortened by 2 bases and J by 5 bases, with 9 bases between the two germline ends.

The genes are TRBV27 and TRBJ2-7; 15 bases are a match to TRBD2. The CDR3 consists of 17 residues. Germline CDR1 and CDR2: MNHEY and SMNVEV (reference sequence). J lost 2 bases, V lost 5 bases, and 7 bases had no gene match. The CDR3 here is CASSVLGLAGGPYEQYF. In DNA form, the CDR3 reads TGTGCCAGCAGTGTCTTGGGACTAGCGGGAGGCCCCTACGAGCAGTACTTC.

The chain recombines TRBV5-4 with TRBJ1-3; D uncertain. This CDR3 comprises 15 residues. With 4 bases removed from V and 2 bases from J, the gap between germline ends came to 13 bases. Germline CDR1 SGHNT, CDR2 YYREEE (reference sequence). CDR3 DNA: TGTGCCAGCAGCCTAGGTATCGCGGCTGGAAACACCATATATTTT. Its translation: CASSLGIAAGNTIYF.

This clone has just a few counts. The rearrangement uses TRBV28 and TRBJ1-1; the match to TRBD1 covers 8 bases. Losses at the gene ends were 6 bases for V and 10 bases for J; bases not matched to a gene: 7. The CDR3 is 12 amino acids. Germline loops: CDR1 MDHEN, CDR2 SYDVKM. CDR3 residues: CASSYSGTGAFF. The CDR3 region has the DNA TGTGCCAGCAGCTACTCCGGGACAGGAGCTTTCTTT.

The chain couples TRBV9 to TRBJ2-5; 13 bases match TRBD2. Unmatched junction bases numbered 10, after V lost 0 bases and J lost 5 bases. This CDR3 spans 18 amino acids. Germline V gene data show CDR1 as SGDLS and CDR2 as YYNGEE. The CDR3 here is CASSVGGLAGARGETQYF. The CDR3 region has the DNA TGTGCCAGCAGCGTAGGAGGACTAGCGGGAGCCCGAGGCGAGACCCAGTACTTC.

The rearrangement joins TRBV5-1 to TRBJ1-1; D gene uncertain. Trimming took 0 bases from V and 0 from J, leaving 6 bases between them. Germline assignment: CDR1 SGHRS and CDR2 YFSETQ. The CDR3 sequence is 14 residues long. CDR3 in amino acids: CASSLGYMNTEAFF. The DNA for the CDR3 is TGCGCCAGCAGCTTGGGCTATATGAACACTGAAGCTTTCTTT.

This clone is a singleton in its sample. V and J are TRBV7-9 and TRBJ1-2, with D perhaps matching TRBD1 (5 bases). The germline V and J ends were trimmed by 5 bases and 6 bases, with 19 bases remaining between them. This CDR3 region has 15 residues. Germline loops: CDR1 SEHNR, CDR2 FQNEAQ (reference sequence). CDR3 region: CASSPSGVSPHGYTF. CDR3 nucleotides: TGTGCCAGCAGCCCTTCGGGGGTTTCACCCCATGGCTACACCTTC.

A word on this clone: Other DNA sequences in the sample encode the same CDR3. J is TRBJ1-2 and V is TRBV30; a weak D match, TRBD1 (5 bases). V was clipped by 0 bases and J by 4 bases, with 9 bases between them. The CDR3 is 13 residues long. Germline loops: CDR1 GTSNPN, CDR2 SVGIG (reference sequence). The CDR3 is CAWSVGGAYGYTF. The DNA of the CDR3 is TGTGCCTGGAGTGTGGGAGGGGCCTATGGCTACACCTTC.

The rearrangement uses TRBV18 and TRBJ1-4; possibly TRBD1 for D (6 bases). V was pared by 5 bases and J by 7 bases, with 17 bases between. CDR1 is KGHSH and CDR2 is LQKENI in the germline V gene. The CDR3 is 15 amino acids. DNA for the CDR3: TGTGCCAGCTCAGAAAGACAGGCCGAGGGTGAAAAACTGTTTTTT. Translation gives CASSERQAEGEKLFF.

V gene TRBV29-1 combines with J gene TRBJ2-7, with D perhaps matching TRBD2 (5 bases). The CDR3 extends over 13 amino acids. Germline V gene data show CDR1 as SQVTM and CDR2 as ANQGSEA. V lost 6 bases and J 1 base, leaving 13 bases between the germline ends. For the CDR3, the DNA is TGCAGCGTCGCTGAGGGTCTTTCCTACGAGCAGTACTTC. Translation: CSVAEGLSYEQYF.

The chain combines TRBV9 with TRBJ2-3, with 10 bases identical to TRBD2. Germline lookup yields CDR1 SGDLS and CDR2 YYNGEE. There are 15 residues in the CDR3. J was trimmed by 4 bases and V by 1 base; bases with no gene match: 3. The CDR3 spells CASSVRAGGPDTQYF. For the CDR3, the DNA is TGTGCCAGCAGCGTACGAGCGGGGGGGCCAGATACGCAGTATTTT.

CDR3 protein: CASSLRGNTGELFF. CDR3 DNA sequence: TGTGCCAGCAGCCTCAGGGGGAACACCGGGGAGCTGTTTTTT. The chain is built from TRBV3-1 (or the pseudogene TRBV3-2) and TRBJ2-2; tentative D call: TRBD1 (6 bases). Deletions cut 4 bases from V and 1 base from J, with 7 bases between. Germline CDR1 is LGHDT and CDR2 is YNNKEL (reference sequence). The CDR3 extends over 14 amino acids.

This chain joins TRBV5-4 and TRBJ2-5; 13 nucleotides line up with TRBD2. The CDR3 length is 17 residues. Unmatched junction bases numbered 7, after V lost 0 bases and J lost 5 bases. Germline CDR1 is SGHNT and CDR2 is YYREEE (reference sequence). The CDR3 spells CASSLVRGLAGMETQYF. CDR3 nucleotide sequence: TGTGCCAGCAGCTTGGTGAGGGGACTAGCGGGAATGGAGACCCAGTACTTC. Filled out from reference TRBV5-4 and TRBJ2-5, the complete variable domain reads ETGVTQSPTHLIKTRGQQVTLRCSSQSGHNTVSWYQQALGQGPQFIFQYYREEENGRGNFPPRFSGLQFPNYSSELNVNALELDDSALYLCASSLVRGLAGMETQYFGPGTRLLVL.